This T cell receptor beta chain derives from a study of vaccination effects on CD4 cells after COVID-19. The overall study: Samples from a couple of convalescent patients were given 16 days and one week before vaccination.

Clones were read by immunoSEQ multiplex PCR, and TCRdb kept only the in-frame ones, dropping some. The table includes 50,000 to 70,000 clones, approximately 78% detected once. Concerning this clone itself: Antigen specificity is unknown.

Trimming cost V 4 bases and J 0 bases, with 9 bases left between them. This CDR3 is 15 amino acids long. CDR1 and CDR2 from the germline V gene are KGHDR and SFDVKD. Following 10 days of culture, CD4+ T cells were isolated. Half of the medium was exchanged for IL-2 medium on both days 3 and 7. The V gene is TRBV24-1, the J gene TRBJ2-1, with a weak D call TRBD2 (5 bases). This clonotype originated in a human donor who had a prior SARS-CoV-2 infection. Sequenced material: CD4+ T cells from PBMCs cultured without peptide, taken before COVID-19 vaccination. The chain's CDR3 is CATSEGGSSYNEQFF. The CDR3 DNA is TGTGCCACCAGTGAAGGTGGGAGCTCCTACAATGAGCAGTTCTTC.